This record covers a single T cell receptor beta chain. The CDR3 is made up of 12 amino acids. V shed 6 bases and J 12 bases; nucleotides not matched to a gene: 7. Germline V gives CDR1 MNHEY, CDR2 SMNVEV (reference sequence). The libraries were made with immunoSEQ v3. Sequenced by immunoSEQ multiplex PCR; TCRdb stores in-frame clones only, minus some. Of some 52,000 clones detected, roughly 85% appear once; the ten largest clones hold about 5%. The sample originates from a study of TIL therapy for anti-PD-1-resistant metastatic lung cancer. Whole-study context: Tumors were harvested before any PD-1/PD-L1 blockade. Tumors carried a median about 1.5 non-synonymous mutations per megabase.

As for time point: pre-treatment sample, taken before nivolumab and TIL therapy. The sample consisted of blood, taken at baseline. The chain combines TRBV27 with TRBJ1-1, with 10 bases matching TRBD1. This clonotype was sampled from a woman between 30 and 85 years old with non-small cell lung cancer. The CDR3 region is CASRGRGQGSFF. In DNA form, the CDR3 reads TGTGCCAGCAGGGGTCGGGGACAGGGGTCTTTCTTT.